The T cell receptor (beta chain) described here comes from a study of T cell responses to AZD1222 COVID-19 vaccine. With respect to this clone: Antigen specificity is unknown.

Study-level points and caveats: In the spike-specific TCR repertoire, nearly half reportedly target unmutated variant regions.

Profiling relied on immunoSEQ multiplex PCR, and the TCRdb table lists in-frame clones only, not all of them. The sample lists about 140,000 clones; approximately 92% were seen once. Trimming stripped 2 bases from V and 4 bases from J, with 14 bases between. CDR1 and CDR2 (germline): MDHEN, SYDVKM. CDR3 length equals 15 residues. The chain uses TRBV28 and TRBJ1-2, with TRBD1 as a possible D gene (6 bases). This sequence was found in an adult who received the AZD1222 COVID-19 vaccine. The specimen comprised peripheral blood, sampled 28 days after the second AZD1222 dose. CDR3 DNA sequence: TGTGCCAGCAGTTTAAGGGGGGGGCGAGTCTATGGCTACACCTTC. This translates into CASSLRGGRVYGYTF.